Presented here are 21 T cell receptor beta chains from one specimen sequenced in a study of OX40 agonist ivuxolimab in advanced cancers. TCRdb's copy holds only in-frame clones and misses some; the assay was immunoSEQ multiplex PCR. Counted here are 35,000 to 50,000 clones, approximately 80% occurring once; the ten biggest clones make up roughly 2.5%. The material sequenced was CD4+ or CD8+ T cells sorted from blood, taken in a trial of the OX40 agonist ivuxolimab. These receptors were collected from an adult with an advanced solid tumor such as melanoma, head and neck, liver or kidney cancer.

The chain recombines TRBV4-1 with TRBJ2-7; maybe TRBD1 (5 bases). Trimming took 4 bases from V and 0 from J, leaving 13 bases between them. The CDR3 totals 15 residues. CDR1 is MGHRA and CDR2 is YSYEKL in the germline V gene. The CDR3 loop is CASSRLLQDSYEQYV. The CDR3 DNA follows: TGCGCCAGCAGCCGTCTGCTACAGGACTCCTACGAGCAGTACGTC.

The chain uses TRBV11-3 and TRBJ1-1, with a weak D call TRBD1 (5 bases). The CDR3 consists of 12 residues. V shed 3 bases and J shed 7 bases, with 9 bases lying between them. CDR1 is SGHNT, CDR2 YENEEA, per germline. CDR3 protein: CASSLGVGEAFF. The CDR3 nucleotides read TGTGCCAGCAGCTTGGGGGTTGGTGAAGCTTTCTTT.

This chain links TRBV11-3 with TRBJ2-2, with 10 positions matching TRBD1. V lost 3 bases, J lost 7 bases, and 5 bases stayed unmatched. CDR1 and CDR2 from the germline V gene are SGHNT and YENEEA. This CDR3 comprises 15 residues. The CDR3 sequence is CASSFDRGRDGELFF. The CDR3 DNA reads TGTGCCAGCAGCTTTGACAGGGGGCGAGACGGGGAGCTGTTTTTT.

In its sample, this clone was seen a few times. This chain joins TRBV10-3 and TRBJ1-1; D unclear. CDR3 size: 14 residues. Germline CDR1 and CDR2: ENHRY and SYGVKD. V was pared by 7 bases and J by 0 bases, with 12 bases between. This CDR3 reads CAITSDLMNTEAFF. The CDR3 coding sequence is TGTGCCATCACTTCGGACCTAATGAACACTGAAGCTTTCTTT.

This chain connects TRBV11-3 to TRBJ2-5; D is possibly TRBD1 (6 bases). V was pared by 5 bases and J by 4 bases, with 17 bases between. From germline, CDR1 is SGHNT and CDR2 YENEEA. This CDR3 is built from 15 residues. CDR3 protein: CASSQPGLGAETQYF. Written as DNA, the CDR3 is TGTGCCAGCAGCCAACCGGGGCTGGGGGCAGAGACCCAGTACTTC. Complete variable domain (other parts from reference TRBV11-3 and TRBJ2-5): EAGVVQSPRYKIIEKKQPVAFWCNPISGHNTLYWYLQNLGQGPELLIRYENEEAVDDSQLPKDRFSAERLKGVDSTLKIQPAELGDSAVYLCASSQPGLGAETQYFGPGTRLLVL.

Points on this clone: At one end the junction does not follow the germline gene, possibly because of a read error. Other DNA sequences in the sample encode the same CDR3. The chain recombines TRBV18 with TRBJ1-1; no clear D. Germline assignment: CDR1 KGHSH and CDR2 LQKENI. This CDR3 contains 13 residues. CDR3 DNA: TGTGCCAGCTCACCAGCGGGGAACACTGAAGCCTTCTTT. Translating gives CASSPAGNTEAFF.

The chain carries TRBV9 and TRBJ2-3, with a tentative D call TRBD2 (6 bases). The CDR3 is 15 amino acids. Germline CDR1 reads SGDLS; CDR2 reads YYNGEE. Trimming took 3 bases from V and 5 from J, leaving 16 bases between them. The CDR3 DNA sequence: TGTGCCAGCAGCGCGAGATGGGAGGCCGGAGATACGCAGTATTTT. Protein: CASSARWEAGDTQYF.

The chain employs TRBV18 and TRBJ2-7, with 10 bases matching TRBD2. V shed 2 bases, J shed 3 bases, and the junction held 7 bases outside the gene matches. CDR1 and CDR2 (germline): KGHSH, LQKENI. The CDR3 is 16 amino acids. In DNA form, the CDR3 reads TGTGCCAGCTCACCAGACCTAGCGGGAGATGGCTACGAGCAGTACTTC. Translation: CASSPDLAGDGYEQYF.

This CDR3 reads CASSRRTLPYEQYF. The CDR3 region has the DNA TGTGCCAGCAGTAGGCGGACGCTGCCCTACGAGCAGTACTTC. V is TRBV6-5 and J is TRBJ2-7, with D uncertain. Per the germline V gene, CDR1 is MNHEY and CDR2 is SVGAGI. This CDR3 region has 14 residues. The V end was cut by 5 bases, the J end by 2 bases, with 13 bases between.

This clone occurred a few times. V gene TRBV2 combines with J gene TRBJ1-4; D gene uncertain. The length of the CDR3 is 13 residues. Trimming removed 3 bases from V and 0 bases from J, with 2 bases in between. CDR1 is SNHLY and CDR2 is FYNNEI in the germline V gene. CDR3 amino acids: CASSDTTNEKLFF. As DNA, the CDR3 is TGTGCCAGCAGTGACACAACTAATGAAAAACTGTTTTTT.

The V and J genes are TRBV18 and TRBJ1-1; 9 bases agree with TRBD1. Per germline, CDR1 KGHSH and CDR2 LQKENI. This CDR3 contains 13 residues. The junction had 6 bases not matched to a gene; V was cut back by 6 bases and J by 7 bases. CDR3 in amino acids: CASSPGQGREAFF. CDR3 bases: TGTGCCAGCTCGCCGGGACAGGGACGTGAAGCTTTCTTT.

The chain combines TRBV6-7 with TRBJ2-5; D is perhaps TRBD1 (5 bases). The J call could be wrong; TRBJ2-7 is a better fit for the DNA end. TRBV6-7 is designated an ORF whose function remains uncertain. The CDR3 sequence is 15 residues long. The DNA of the CDR3 is TGTGCCAGAAAACGACAGACTCTTCCCTCCTACGAGCAGTACTTC. Translation: CARKRQTLPSYEQYF.

The chain carries TRBV9 and TRBJ2-1; TRBD2 aligns across 7 bases. The CDR3 has 15 residues. Germline CDR1 SGDLS, CDR2 YYNGEE. V lost 0 bases, J lost 7 bases, and 7 bases stayed unmatched. CDR3: CASSVGLAERNEQFF. CDR3 nucleotides: TGTGCCAGCAGCGTAGGCCTAGCGGAGAGGAATGAGCAGTTCTTC.

The genes are TRBV5-4 and TRBJ1-2; D uncertain. This CDR3 has 15 residues. Per the germline V gene, CDR1 is SGHNT and CDR2 is YYREEE (reference sequence). The ends were cut back, 7 bases at V and 3 bases at J, with 19 bases in the middle. The CDR3 DNA is TGTGCCAGCGGCTACGACCGGGCTGTAGACTATGGCTACACCTTC. It codes for CASGYDRAVDYGYTF.

The chain has TRBV27 and TRBJ2-7, with 8 bases matching TRBD1. The germline gives CDR1 MNHEY, CDR2 SMNVEV (reference sequence). This CDR3 is 14 amino acids long. V lost 3 bases to trimming and J lost 6 bases; unmatched junction nucleotides: 7. The DNA for the CDR3 is TGTGCCAGCAGTTTTACCAGGGGGCTCGGCGAGCAGTACGTC. Protein product: CASSFTRGLGEQYV.

This chain links TRBV6-5 with TRBJ1-2; 7 bases map to TRBD1. Germline V gene sequence: CDR1 MNHEY, CDR2 SVGAGI. The CDR3 contains 14 residues. With V trimmed by 5 bases and J by 3 bases, 6 bases remained unmatched. CDR3 protein: CASSAPGQHYGYTF. CDR3 nucleotides: TGTGCCAGCAGTGCTCCGGGACAGCACTATGGCTACACCTTC.

The rearrangement joins TRBV5-1 to TRBJ1-6; perhaps TRBD1 as D (5 bases). This CDR3 region has 14 residues. The V and J ends lost 2 bases and 6 bases respectively, with 9 bases between them. The germline gives CDR1 SGHRS, CDR2 YFSETQ. CDR3 sequence: CASSFDGGNSPLHF. CDR3 bases: TGCGCCAGCAGCTTCGATGGGGGTAATTCACCCCTCCACTTT.

The gene calls are TRBV11-3 and TRBJ2-5, with TRBD1 matching over 8 bases. The germline V gene encodes CDR1 SGHNT and CDR2 YENEEA. V lost 8 bases to trimming and J lost 2 bases; unmatched junction nucleotides: 10. This CDR3 contains 15 residues. The CDR3 loop is CASGETGVGQETQYF. The CDR3 DNA follows: TGTGCCAGCGGAGAGACAGGGGTTGGTCAAGAGACCCAGTACTTC. Drawing the rest from reference TRBV11-3 and TRBJ2-5, the complete variable domain is EAGVVQSPRYKIIEKKQPVAFWCNPISGHNTLYWYLQNLGQGPELLIRYENEEAVDDSQLPKDRFSAERLKGVDSTLKIQPAELGDSAVYLCASGETGVGQETQYFGPGTRLLVL.

J is TRBJ1-2 and V is TRBV5-1; possibly TRBD1 for D (5 bases). With 3 bases removed from V and 4 bases from J, the gap between germline ends came to 7 bases. CDR3 length: 12 amino acids. Per the germline V gene, CDR1 is SGHRS and CDR2 is YFSETQ. In nucleotides, the CDR3 is TGCGCCAGCAGCTCGACAGTCTATGGCTACACCTTC. This sequence encodes CASSSTVYGYTF.

This clone was seen only a few times. This chain joins TRBV29-1 and TRBJ1-2, with a possible D match to TRBD1 (5 bases). CDR1 SQVTM and CDR2 ANQGSEA come from the germline V gene. V was cut by 4 bases and J by 0 bases, with 12 bases left in between. The CDR3 has 14 residues. This CDR3 reads CSVVLGLTNYGYTF. Written as DNA, the CDR3 is TGCAGCGTTGTGTTGGGACTCACTAACTATGGCTACACCTTC.

The rearrangement joins TRBV27 to TRBJ1-1; no firm D call. CDR3 length: 13 amino acids. Germline V gene data show CDR1 as MNHEY and CDR2 as SMNVEV (reference sequence). Trimming took off 6 bases at V and 8 bases at J, with 16 bases between the two ends. The chain's CDR3 is CASSLNPYSEAFF. The CDR3 DNA follows: TGTGCCAGCAGCCTAAACCCGTACTCAGAAGCTTTCTTT.